These 11 T cell receptor beta chains came from one sample sequenced in a study of cytomegalovirus exposure and HLA in healthy donors. The PCR employed 60 Vbeta primers together with 13 Jbeta primers. Here immunoSEQ multiplex PCR was the method, and the copy in TCRdb shows in-frame clones only, minus some. The listing contains 120,000 to 150,000 clones. The specimen sequenced was PBMCs. Receptors were obtained from a woman between 45 and 65 years old in good health and CMV-seronegative.

The J gene is TRBJ2-3, the V gene TRBV4-3; TRBD1 aligns across 9 bases. CDR3 length equals 13 residues. The germline CDR1 and CDR2 sequences are LGHNA and YSLEER. After removal of 5 bases from V and 3 bases from J, the junction contained 0 bases not matched to a gene. As DNA, the CDR3 is TGCGCCAGCAGCGGGACAGGGACAGATACGCAGTATTTT. As protein: CASSGTGTDTQYF.

This sequence joins TRBV19 and TRBJ2-3, with unresolved D. Trimming took off 3 bases at V and 4 bases at J, with 11 bases between the two ends. Germline V lookup: CDR1 LNHDA, CDR2 SQIVND (reference sequence). The CDR3 covers 14 residues. The CDR3 protein is CASSMGSRPDTQYF. The CDR3 region has the DNA TGTGCCAGTAGTATGGGCTCCCGTCCAGATACGCAGTATTTT.

This rearrangement joins TRBV19 to TRBJ1-2; a weak D match, TRBD1 (5 bases). CDR1 is LNHDA and CDR2 is SQIVND in the germline V gene (reference sequence). The CDR3 sequence is 14 residues long. V was clipped by 6 bases and J by 4 bases, with 15 bases between them. Written as DNA, the CDR3 is TGTGCCAGTAGGACCGGGGGTGGTGGCTATGGCTACACCTTC. It codes for CASRTGGGGYGYTF. Full variable domain (missing parts from reference TRBV19 and TRBJ1-2): DGGITQSPKYLFRKEGQNVTLSCEQNLNHDAMYWYRQDPGQGLRLIYYSQIVNDFQKGDIAEGYSVSREKKESFPLTVTSAQKNPTAFYLCASRTGGGGYGYTFGSGTRLTVV.

The CDR3 bases are TGTGCCAGCAGTTCGAACGACAGGAACCACGAGCAGTACTTC. Translated: CASSSNDRNHEQYF. J is TRBJ2-7 and V is TRBV27; D perhaps matches TRBD1 (6 bases). The germline V and J ends were trimmed by 4 bases and 5 bases, with 15 bases remaining between them. CDR1 and CDR2 from the germline V gene are MNHEY and SMNVEV (reference sequence). This CDR3 spans 14 amino acids.

The rearrangement joins TRBV7-3 to TRBJ1-1, with 10 bases aligning to TRBD1. With V trimmed by 3 bases and J by 1 base, 8 bases remained unmatched. Germline CDR1 SGHTA, CDR2 FQGTGA. The CDR3 consists of 17 residues. In nucleotides, the CDR3 is TGTGCCAGCAGCTTGGGACCCAGGACAGGGGGGAACACTGAAGCTTTCTTT. It is translated as CASSLGPRTGGNTEAFF.

The genes are TRBV27 and TRBJ2-1, with TRBD2 matching 7 bases. Germline CDR1 and CDR2: MNHEY and SMNVEV (reference sequence). The CDR3 consists of 16 residues. The J segment lost 5 bases and the V segment lost 6 bases, leaving 13 bases of the junction unmatched. CDR3 sequence (DNA): TGTGCCAGCAGCCCCGGGGCGGGGGAACCCGACAATGAGCAGTTCTTC. Residues: CASSPGAGEPDNEQFF.

The gene calls are TRBV4-1 and TRBJ2-3; 12 nucleotides align to TRBD1. The V segment lost 3 bases and the J segment 5 bases; nucleotides outside the gene matches: 3. The CDR3 runs to 15 residues. Per germline, CDR1 MGHRA and CDR2 YSYEKL. CDR3 region: CASSQGQGARDTQYF. CDR3 bases: TGCGCCAGCAGCCAGGGACAGGGGGCAAGAGATACGCAGTATTTT.

This chain joins TRBV4-2 and TRBJ2-7, with 8 nucleotides matching TRBD1. V dropped 4 bases and J dropped 5; count of bases not matched to a gene: 7. CDR1 and CDR2 from the germline V gene are LGHNA and YNFKEQ. The length of the CDR3 is 14 residues. For the CDR3, the DNA is TGTGCCAGCAGCCTTAACAGGGGGAGCGACGAGCAGTACTTC. Translating gives CASSLNRGSDEQYF.

The V and J genes are TRBV2 and TRBJ2-1; D perhaps matches TRBD1 (6 bases). Trimming took 3 bases from V and 2 from J, leaving 8 bases between them. The CDR3 loop spans 14 amino acids. Per the germline V gene, CDR1 is SNHLY and CDR2 is FYNNEI. The chain's CDR3 is CASSETGAYNEQFF. In DNA form, the CDR3 reads TGTGCCAGCAGTGAGACAGGAGCCTACAATGAGCAGTTCTTC.

The gene calls are TRBV27 and TRBJ2-1; the match to TRBD2 covers 14 bases. Germline CDR1 MNHEY, CDR2 SMNVEV (reference sequence). The CDR3 covers 18 residues. Unmatched junction bases numbered 6, after V lost 1 base and J lost 4 bases. The CDR3 is CASSLFGTSGSVYNEQFF. CDR3 DNA: TGTGCCAGCAGTTTATTCGGGACTAGCGGGAGTGTATACAATGAGCAGTTCTTC.

The rearrangement uses TRBV7-9 and TRBJ1-2; no clear D gene. Trimming took off 2 bases at V and 2 bases at J, with 12 bases between the two ends. This CDR3 has 15 amino acids. The germline V gene encodes CDR1 SEHNR and CDR2 FQNEAQ (reference sequence). This CDR3 is CASSLPLHRNYGYTF. CDR3 DNA: TGTGCCAGCAGCTTACCACTCCACCGAAACTATGGCTACACCTTC.